One sample yielded the 23 T cell receptor beta chains listed below, sequenced in a study of OX40 agonist ivuxolimab in advanced cancers. Measured with immunoSEQ multiplex PCR; TCRdb has only the in-frame clones, and not every one. The table includes more than 75,000 clones, approximately 91% detected once. Sequencing was performed on CD4+ or CD8+ T cells sorted from blood, taken in a trial of the OX40 agonist ivuxolimab. The receptor source for this set is an adult with an advanced solid tumor such as melanoma, head and neck, liver or kidney cancer.

The chain has TRBV28 and TRBJ2-4; D gene uncertain. Per germline, CDR1 MDHEN and CDR2 SYDVKM. The CDR3 covers 15 residues. V gave up 4 bases and J gave up 0 bases, with 10 bases separating them. CDR3: CASSSSPVAKNIQYF. CDR3 in DNA: TGTGCCAGCAGTTCCTCCCCGGTAGCCAAAAACATTCAGTACTTC. The whole variable domain, filled in from reference TRBV28 and TRBJ2-4, reads DVKVTQSSRYLVKRTGEKVFLECVQDMDHENMFWYRQDPGLGLRLIYFSYDVKMKEKGDIPEGYSVSREKKERFSLILESASTNQTSMYLCASSSSPVAKNIQYFGAGTRLSVL.

This chain uses TRBV7-9 with TRBJ2-7; the D gene is possibly TRBD1 (5 bases). V was cut by 3 bases and J by 6 bases, with 18 bases left in between. Germline V lookup: CDR1 SEHNR, CDR2 FQNEAQ (reference sequence). This CDR3 region has 15 residues. CDR3 amino acids: CASSLTTPGIREQYF. The CDR3 DNA follows: TGTGCCAGCAGCTTGACGACCCCAGGGATTCGCGAGCAGTACTTC.

The rearrangement uses TRBV19 and TRBJ2-3; possibly TRBD1 for D (6 bases). V shed 8 bases and J shed 0 bases, with 15 bases lying between them. Germline V gives CDR1 LNHDA, CDR2 SQIVND (reference sequence). The length of the CDR3 is 15 residues. In DNA form, the CDR3 reads TGTGCCAGTCGCCCCGGGACACTTAGCACAGATACGCAGTATTTT. Translation gives CASRPGTLSTDTQYF.

The chain employs TRBV28 and TRBJ1-2; D gene unclear. V lost 5 bases, J lost 5 bases, and 9 bases lay in between. CDR1 is MDHEN, CDR2 SYDVKM, per germline. CDR3 length: 12 amino acids. CDR3 sequence (DNA): TGTGCCAGCAGTCCGGCCCGGTATGGCTACACCTTC. Its protein is CASSPARYGYTF.

J is TRBJ2-7 and V is TRBV29-1; D gene unclear. Germline V lookup: CDR1 SQVTM, CDR2 ANQGSEA. Deletions cut 6 bases from V and 7 bases from J, with 16 bases between. This CDR3 is 12 amino acids long. CDR3 sequence reads: CSVGLSGREQYF. CDR3 nucleotide sequence: TGCAGCGTCGGGCTATCGGGTAGGGAGCAGTACTTC.

V is TRBV14 and J is TRBJ2-3, with D uncertain. The CDR3 consists of 15 residues. With 2 bases removed from V and 1 base from J, the gap between germline ends came to 10 bases. CDR1 is SGHDN, CDR2 FVKESK, per germline. The CDR3 nucleotides read TGTGCCAGCAGCCAACTGAGCTCCGGCACAGATACGCAGTATTTT. It translates to CASSQLSSGTDTQYF.

A single count supports this clone. CDR3 loop: CASSSAKAGTDTQYF. The CDR3 region has the DNA TGTGCCAGCAGCTCCGCAAAAGCGGGCACAGATACGCAGTATTTT. The chain links TRBV5-4 to TRBJ2-3, with D perhaps TRBD2 (5 bases). The germline CDR1 and CDR2 sequences are SGHNT and YYREEE (reference sequence). Trimming took off 3 bases at V and 1 base at J, with 12 bases between the two ends. This CDR3 is 15 amino acids long.

This clone was observed a single time. The J gene is TRBJ2-2, the V gene TRBV5-4; D uncertain. There are 13 residues in the CDR3. The V end was cut by 0 bases, the J end by 9 bases, with 9 bases between. The germline CDR1 and CDR2 sequences are SGHNT and YYREEE (reference sequence). The chain's CDR3 is CASSLALSRELFF. DNA for the CDR3: TGTGCCAGCAGCTTGGCCCTGAGCCGGGAGCTGTTTTTT.

On this clone: Other DNA variants within this sample encode the same CDR3. J is TRBJ2-7 and V is TRBV5-1, with TRBD1 as a possible D gene (6 bases). Trimming stripped 2 bases from V and 0 bases from J, with 9 bases between. The CDR3 has 14 residues. CDR1 SGHRS and CDR2 YFSETQ come from the germline V gene. This CDR3 reads CASSLTGSSYEQYF. CDR3 nucleotide sequence: TGCGCCAGCAGCTTAACAGGGAGCTCCTACGAGCAGTACTTC.

The V gene is TRBV27, the J gene TRBJ1-1; D not certain. Trimming took 4 bases from V and 7 from J, leaving 16 bases between them. This CDR3 region has 14 residues. Looked up from germline, CDR1 is MNHEY and CDR2 is SMNVEV (reference sequence). The CDR3 sequence: CASSSRRAPDEAFF. DNA of the CDR3: TGTGCCAGCAGTTCCCGGCGGGCCCCCGATGAAGCTTTCTTT.

This sequence joins TRBV5-1 and TRBJ2-6, with 8 nucleotides matching TRBD1. Germline trimming cut 1 base from V and 3 bases from J; bases unmatched to any gene: 9. The CDR3 has 18 residues. In germline, CDR1 is SGHRS, CDR2 YFSETQ. The CDR3 sequence: CASSLRRTGFGGANVLTF. The CDR3, as DNA: TGCGCCAGCAGCTTGCGCAGGACAGGGTTCGGTGGGGCCAACGTCCTGACTTTC.

This chain connects TRBV5-1 to TRBJ2-7; D might be TRBD2 (5 bases). CDR1 SGHRS and CDR2 YFSETQ come from the germline V gene. CDR3 length: 14 amino acids. V dropped 2 bases and J dropped 5 bases, with 14 bases sitting between them. CDR3 sequence reads: CASSFGPGLDEQYF. Here the CDR3 DNA reads TGCGCCAGCAGCTTTGGGCCGGGATTGGACGAGCAGTACTTC.

This clone has only one observation. J is TRBJ1-2 and V is TRBV5-4; 7 bases fit TRBD1. The CDR3 spans 16 residues. Germline loops: CDR1 SGHNT, CDR2 YYREEE (reference sequence). The V segment lost 5 bases and the J segment 5 bases; nucleotides outside the gene matches: 15. CDR3 coding DNA: TGTGCCAGCAGTAAGGGGGCAGGGGCCTTGGTTTATGGCTACACCTTC. Its translation is CASSKGAGALVYGYTF.

V is TRBV18 and J is TRBJ1-1; 7 bases agree with TRBD1. This CDR3 has 13 residues. From germline, CDR1 is KGHSH and CDR2 LQKENI. Losses at the gene ends were 5 bases for V and 4 bases for J; bases not matched to a gene: 4. CDR3 loop: CASSGTATTEAFF. The CDR3 DNA sequence: TGTGCCAGCTCAGGGACAGCCACCACTGAAGCTTTCTTT.

The V gene is TRBV7-2, the J gene TRBJ1-2; D ambiguous. Germline loops: CDR1 SGHTA, CDR2 FQGNSA. The CDR3 extends over 12 amino acids. The germline V and J ends were trimmed by 3 bases and 3 bases, with 5 bases remaining between them. The CDR3 loop reads CASSFSHYGYTF. The DNA for the CDR3 is TGTGCCAGCAGCTTCAGCCACTATGGCTACACCTTC.

The chain couples TRBV30 to TRBJ2-2; 12 bases fit TRBD2. The CDR3 runs 13 residues. V trimming: 0 bases; J trimming: 11 bases; junction bases outside the gene matches: 1. Looked up from germline, CDR1 is GTSNPN and CDR2 is SVGIG (reference sequence). The CDR3 sequence is CAWSVLAGGELFF. For the CDR3, the DNA is TGTGCCTGGAGTGTACTAGCGGGAGGCGAGCTGTTTTTT.

The chain joins TRBV6-1 to TRBJ2-2; TRBD1 matches 7 bases. The V gene end was trimmed by 8 bases and the J gene end by 5 bases; junction bases not matched to a gene: 8. This CDR3 has 14 residues. Germline-derived CDR1 and CDR2 are MNHNS and SASEGT. The CDR3 protein is CASRTKTGTGELFF. The CDR3 nucleotides are TGTGCCAGCCGAACAAAGACAGGGACCGGGGAGCTGTTTTTT.

The rearrangement uses TRBV27 and TRBJ1-6; possibly TRBD1 for D (5 bases). V lost 4 bases and J 9 bases, leaving 10 bases between the germline ends. CDR3 length: 13 amino acids. Germline CDR1 MNHEY, CDR2 SMNVEV (reference sequence). DNA of the CDR3: TGTGCCAGCAGTTGGCAGGGAATTTCACCCCTCCACTTT. Amino acids: CASSWQGISPLHF.

A single count supports this clone. The genes are TRBV12-2 and TRBJ2-7; the table's D call, TRBD2, was not checked against the DNA. TRBV12-2 is noted as a pseudogene. The CDR3 sequence is 14 residues long. CDR3 protein: CASRPRGDSYEQYF. The CDR3, as DNA: TGTGCAAGTCGCCCCCGGGGGGACTCCTACGAGCAGTACTTC.

The genes are TRBV18 and TRBJ2-5; possible D gene TRBD1, 6 bases. The CDR3 has 14 residues. The V end lost 4 bases, the J end lost 1 base, and 10 bases lay between the germline ends. Germline V gene data show CDR1 as KGHSH and CDR2 as LQKENI. CDR3 coding DNA: TGTGCCAGCTCACGGGGACAAGCCCAAGAGACCCAGTACTTC. The encoded protein is CASSRGQAQETQYF.

The chain couples TRBV28 to TRBJ1-2; TRBD1 aligns across 11 bases. V gave up 3 bases and J gave up 4 bases; unmatched junction bases: 7. Germline V lookup: CDR1 MDHEN, CDR2 SYDVKM. The CDR3 consists of 16 residues. In DNA form, the CDR3 reads TGTGCCAGCAGTTTTCCCGCCGGGACAGGGGGCTATGGCTACACCTTC. It specifies CASSFPAGTGGYGYTF.

V usage is TRBV2 and J usage is TRBJ1-5; D may be TRBD1 (6 bases). The CDR3 is 13 residues long. Germline-derived CDR1 and CDR2 are SNHLY and FYNNEI. Trimming removed 3 bases at V and 9 bases at J, with 12 bases between. The CDR3: CASSEGAERPQHF. In nucleotides, the CDR3 is TGTGCCAGCAGTGAGGGGGCCGAACGGCCCCAGCATTTT.

This clone was observed a handful of times. The rearrangement uses TRBV27 and TRBJ2-1; 9 bases are shared with TRBD2. The germline CDR1 and CDR2 sequences are MNHEY and SMNVEV (reference sequence). This CDR3 contains 14 residues. V dropped 8 bases and J dropped 6; count of bases not matched to a gene: 8. The CDR3 sequence: CASRSGGTINEQFF. The CDR3 DNA reads as TGTGCCAGCCGAAGCGGGGGGACGATCAATGAGCAGTTCTTC.